These T cell receptor beta chains were read from a single sample in a study of blood T cell repertoires in COVID-19. Only in-frame clones appear in the TCRdb table, and some are missing; sequencing was by immunoSEQ multiplex PCR. The repertoire consists of about 70,000 clones, with about 81% occurring once and the leading ten covering roughly 14%. The sequencing sample was made of peripheral blood. Receptors were obtained from a man older than 75 with acute or convalescent COVID-19. The CDR3 runs from the conserved cysteine through the conserved F or W. A D gene is named only where the DNA matches it firmly. A clone size is listed for some rows: how often the clone was seen (once, few, many), or a class if it is expanded.

cdr3_aa | cdr3_nt | v_call | d_call | clone_size | j_call
CASTEGRGGYTF | TGTGCCAGCACCGAGGGGAGGGGCGGCTACACCTTC | TRBV6-6 | - | - | TRBJ1-2
CASSLVAGVGSPLHF | TGTGCCAGCAGCTTAGTTGCGGGAGTGGGTTCACCCCTCCACTTT | TRBV7-2 | - | once | TRBJ1-6
CASSPGGHLYNEQFF | TGTGCCAGCAGCCCAGGGGGACACCTATACAATGAGCAGTTCTTC | TRBV7-8 | TRBD1 | - | TRBJ2-1
CASSYGGTAEKLFF | TGTGCCAGCAGTTACGGAGGGACTGCTGAAAAACTGTTTTTT | TRBV6-2/TRBV6-3 | - | - | TRBJ1-4
CASSRETGEAFF | TGTGCCAGCAGCCGAGAAACGGGGGAAGCTTTCTTT | TRBV4-2 | - | - | TRBJ1-1
CASSLTGATSAKNIQYF | TGTGCCAGCAGCCTAACAGGGGCCACCTCAGCCAAAAACATTCAGTACTTC | TRBV7-6 | TRBD1 | - | TRBJ2-4
CASTKTGSGETQYF | TGTGCCAGCACCAAAACAGGGTCGGGGGAGACCCAGTACTTC | TRBV11-2 | - | - | TRBJ2-5
CAIGQGAREQYF | TGTGCCATCGGGCAGGGGGCAAGGGAGCAGTACTTC | TRBV10-3 | TRBD1 | - | TRBJ2-7
CASSRTSGGAETQYF | TGTGCCAGCAGCCGGACTAGCGGGGGGGCAGAGACCCAGTACTTC | TRBV6-2/TRBV6-3 | TRBD2 | - | TRBJ2-5
CATSDDRGSNYGYTF | TGTGCCACCAGTGACGACAGGGGTTCGAACTATGGCTACACCTTC | TRBV24-1 | TRBD1 | - | TRBJ1-2
CATSRKREGHPGELFF | TGTGCCACCAGCAGAAAGCGGGAGGGCCACCCCGGGGAGCTGTTTTTT | TRBV15 | TRBD2 | - | TRBJ2-2
CASRQTRLEAGELFF | TGTGCCAGCAGACAGACTAGACTAGAAGCCGGGGAGCTGTTTTTT | TRBV6-5 | - | - | TRBJ2-2
CSASKYSNQPQHF | TGCAGTGCTAGTAAATATAGCAATCAGCCCCAGCATTTT | TRBV20-1 | - | - | TRBJ1-5
CASRRTGYTDTQYF | TGTGCCAGCAGGCGGACAGGGTATACAGATACGCAGTATTTT | TRBV14 | TRBD1 | few | TRBJ2-3
CASSTQTGPYEQYF | TGTGCCAGCAGCACCCAGACAGGGCCTTACGAGCAGTACTTC | TRBV7-2 | TRBD1 | once | TRBJ2-7
CASSPGTSEYNEQFF | TGTGCCAGCAGTCCCGGGACTAGCGAATACAATGAGCAGTTCTTC | TRBV6-6 | TRBD2 | - | TRBJ2-1
CASKGTLFSGANVLTF | TGTGCCAGTAAGGGGACATTATTCTCTGGGGCCAACGTCCTGACTTTC | TRBV19 | - | - | TRBJ2-6